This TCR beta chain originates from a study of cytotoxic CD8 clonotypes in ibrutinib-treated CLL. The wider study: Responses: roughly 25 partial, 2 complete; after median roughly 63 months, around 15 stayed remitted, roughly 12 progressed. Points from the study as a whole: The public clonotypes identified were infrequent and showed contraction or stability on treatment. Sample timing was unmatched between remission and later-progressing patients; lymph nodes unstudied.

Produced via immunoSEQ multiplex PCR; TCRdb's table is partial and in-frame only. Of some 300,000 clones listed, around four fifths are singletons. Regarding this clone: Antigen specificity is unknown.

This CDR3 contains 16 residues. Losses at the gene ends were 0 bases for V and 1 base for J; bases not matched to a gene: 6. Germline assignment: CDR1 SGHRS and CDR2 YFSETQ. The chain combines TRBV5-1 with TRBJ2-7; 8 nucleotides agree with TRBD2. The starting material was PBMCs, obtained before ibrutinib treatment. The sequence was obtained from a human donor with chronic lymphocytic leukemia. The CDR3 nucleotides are TGCGCCAGCAGCTTGGCGGTAATAGCGGGATCCTACGAGCAGTACTTC. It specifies CASSLAVIAGSYEQYF.